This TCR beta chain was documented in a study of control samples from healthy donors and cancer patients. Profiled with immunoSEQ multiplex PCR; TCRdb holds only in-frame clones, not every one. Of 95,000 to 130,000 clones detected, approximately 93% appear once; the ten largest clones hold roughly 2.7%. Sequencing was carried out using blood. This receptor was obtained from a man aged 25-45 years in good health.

The CDR3 DNA reads TGTGCCAGCACTATCACCGGAGGTTACGAGCAGTACGTC. This sequence encodes CASTITGGYEQYV. V usage is TRBV2 and J usage is TRBJ2-7; D perhaps matches TRBD2 (5 bases). The germline V and J ends were trimmed by 7 bases and 4 bases, with 14 bases remaining between them. Germline assignment: CDR1 SNHLY and CDR2 FYNNEI. This CDR3 has 13 residues.